This T cell receptor beta chain was observed in a study of blood T cell repertoires in COVID-19 (dated by TCRdb to about 2020). About the investigation overall: The collaborator samples originated in the United States, Italy and Spain and spanned the acute and convalescent phases of COVID-19. Where HLA class I and class II types were available, the types were taken from metadata supplied by the sample provider, not from assay-based typing. A freely available public database, intended as a resource for researchers studying the immune response to SARS-CoV-2, is where the repertoires were released. Deeply sampled blood TCRbeta repertoires from subjects exposed to, actively infected with, or recovered from COVID-19 were included in the dataset. The prospective study material was composed of cDNA or gDNA derived from T cells, B-cell-depleted T cells, or PBMCs. Sample metadata almost always included a de-identified subject ID, COVID-19 status, age in years and sex. Samples were obtained from the ongoing ImmuneRACE study (first 160 participants) and from roughly 1,300 subjects provided by 6 global collaborators. The paper's findings and limits, for the study overall: The amount of clinical and demographic metadata varied by source and participant and was provided uncurated.

About this clone itself: Which antigen it targets is not known. Per-base qualities were not stored, and no clone one base away is much larger.

Sequences MNHEY (CDR1) and SMNVEV (CDR2) are obtained from the germline V gene (reference sequence). Unmatched junction bases come to 1, with V trimmed by 1 base and J by 3 bases. Measured from the cysteine to the phenylalanine, the CDR3 is 14 residues long. Only the CDR3 part of the read is kept: 42 bases, read in frame from the first base. At one collaborating source in Seattle, patients were enrolled during active infection and were followed longitudinally through the course of disease. Each collaborating institution followed its own protocols to collect whole blood in K2EDTA tubes. Collaborator samples were shipped for TCRbeta analysis as frozen whole blood, isolated PBMCs, or DNA extracted from either sample type. TCRbeta CDR3 regions were amplified from genomic DNA using the immunoSEQ Assay, a bias-controlled multiplex PCR. Turning to the authors' computational methods: Within the assay, amplification of reference gene primers was used to estimate how many nucleated cells each sample contained. To quantify the absolute abundance of each unique TCRbeta CDR3 rearrangement, sequence reads were collapsed and filtered. For each sample, productive Simpson clonality was calculated by taking the square root of Simpson's diversity index across productive rearrangements. The source is immuneACCESS, and TCRdb retained only in-frame sequences with V and J called. Part of the clones is not carried over; for the studies checked, unresolved V genes explain less than half of this, and the remainder is unexplained. V and J calls plus clone size are reproduced from that table; the DNA served to infer D and trimming. Recorded for this sample are some 100,000 clones; 74% of them occurred a single time. The ten largest clones take up around 4% of the sample.

This clonotype was obtained from a man between 65 and 85 years old with COVID-19, enrolled during active disease. The receptor chain draws on TRBV27 and TRBJ2-7; TRBD1 lines up with 9 middle nucleotides. Source material: peripheral blood. The CDR3 is CASSLWDRVYEQYF. The sequenced DNA: TGTGCCAGCAGTTTATGGGACAGGGTCTACGAGCAGTACTTC.